The entry below describes one T cell receptor (beta chain). This sample is drawn from a study of cytomegalovirus exposure and HLA in healthy donors. Looked up from germline, CDR1 is ENHRY and CDR2 is SYGVKD. This CDR3 is built from 12 residues. Trimming left V 8 bases short and J 2 bases short, with 10 bases between. Vbeta (60) and Jbeta (13) primers were used in the PCR. TCRdb's copy holds only in-frame clones and misses some; the assay was immunoSEQ multiplex PCR. The data contain tens of thousands of clones, roughly 84% of them seen just once; the ten biggest clones take up just under 3%. The TCR sequence derives from a woman aged 30 to 39 in good health and CMV-seronegative. This chain connects TRBV10-3 to TRBJ2-7, with unresolved D. Sample: PBMCs. The DNA for the CDR3 is TGTGCCATCGGGCCCTTTACCTACGAGCAGTACTTC. Translation: CAIGPFTYEQYF.